This T cell receptor beta chain was profiled in a study of identifying expanded T cells in peripheral blood. Study-level results: Technical replicates showed approximately 1.2 changed clones; around 2 weeks 15 to 20; four weeks 19.

No infections or other immune events were documented during collection. Germline-derived CDR1 and CDR2 are MDHEN and SYDVKM. The V end lost 6 bases, the J end lost 2 bases, and 17 bases lay between the germline ends. The CDR3 has 15 residues. A word on this clone: Its specificity is not known.

Sequencing used immunoSEQ multiplex PCR; TCRdb keeps in-frame clones, though not all of them. The sample includes roughly 75,000 clones, 90% of them seen just once. Sequencing was performed on blood. The V call is TRBV28, the J call TRBJ2-7; D is perhaps TRBD1 or TRBD2 (5 bases each). The receptor was isolated from a person between 18 and 75 years old in good health. The CDR3: CASRTPGRGTYEQYF. CDR3 DNA: TGTGCCAGCAGAACCCCAGGGAGAGGGACCTACGAGCAGTACTTC.